This T cell receptor beta chain was found in a study of blood T cell repertoires in COVID-19. Across the whole study: Both acute and convalescent COVID-19 samples were obtained from the United States, Italy and Spain. Sources were T cells, B-cell-depleted T cells, or PBMCs; the material itself was cDNA or gDNA.

V was shortened by 5 bases and J by 5 bases, with 13 bases between the two germline ends. Germline assignment: CDR1 KGHSH and CDR2 LQKENI. The CDR3 consists of 14 residues. Per the authors' pipeline: For nucleated cells, counts were estimated from reference gene primer amplification. The method was immunoSEQ multiplex PCR; TCRdb's version includes in-frame clones alone and lacks a portion of them. V, J and clone size are those of that table, while D and trimming were read from the DNA. Of under 200,000 clones in the sample, roughly 88% were seen once. The sequenced sample was peripheral blood. The genes are TRBV18 and TRBJ1-5; unclear D gene. The origin of this receptor is a woman older than 75 with active or convalescent COVID-19. The CDR3 protein is CASSSGMGDQPQHF. CDR3 nucleotide sequence: TGTGCCAGCTCATCCGGGATGGGCGATCAGCCCCAGCATTTT.